Below, 25 T cell receptor beta chains from the same sample are listed, as sequenced in a study of post-analysis software for immune sequencing data (dated by TCRdb to 2014 to 2015). The paper's findings and limits, for the study overall: Roughly 5 TRBV segments, including TRBV5-6, TRBV5-1 and TRBV20-1, were significantly more frequent in patients than controls.

The method was PCR. Sequenced using an Illumina HiSeq 2500. To reduce PCR and sequencing biases, unique molecular identifiers were incorporated into the TCR beta cDNA libraries. Using fastp at Q25 and MiXCR, TCRdb reprocessed the public reads and kept productive beta chains. Rows with a matching CDR3 protein are joined into one entry that keeps the most common DNA and genes. Across this sample there are approximately 400,000 distinct CDR3 sequences, with about a third seen only once. Roughly an eighth of the sample comes from the top ten. Their specific antigens are unknown. The sample comprised blood. These receptors were taken from a girl aged 10 to 17 with multiple sclerosis.

A few counts support this clonotype. The chain employs TRBV15 and TRBJ2-5; D possibly uses TRBD1 or TRBD2 (5 bases each). The end of the DNA is better explained by TRBJ2-7, so the J call may be wrong. The CDR3 is 19 residues long. The V gene's germline CDR1 is LNHNV and CDR2 YYDKDF (reference sequence). The chain's CDR3 is CATSRVGVGVKGSGDEQYF. The CDR3 nucleotides read TGTGCCACCAGCAGAGTCGGTGTGGGGGTTAAGGGTTCTGGGGACGAGCAGTACTTC.

In its sample, this clonotype was seen a few times. This CDR3 reads CASSLDRGVANYGYTF. Here the CDR3 DNA reads TGTGCCAGCAGCCTGGACAGGGGGGTAGCCAACTATGGCTACACCTTC. The chain is built from TRBV6-5 and TRBJ1-2; 10 bases fit TRBD1. The CDR3 length is 16 residues. Trimming at V came to 6 bases and at J to 2 bases, leaving 9 bases not matched to a gene. CDR1 MNHEY and CDR2 SVGAGI come from the germline V gene.

There are a few counts of this clonotype. The V and J genes are TRBV20-1 and TRBJ2-1; TRBD1 aligns across 7 bases. Trimming cost V 1 base and J 6 bases; bases outside gene matches: 12. The germline gives CDR1 DFQATT, CDR2 SNEGSKA (reference sequence). CDR3 length equals 16 residues. The CDR3 DNA is TGCAGTGCTAGAGGTGAGACAGGGAACCCCACCAATGAGCAGTTCTTC. Translated, it gives CSARGETGNPTNEQFF.

The table lists this clonotype with a few counts. The rearrangement links TRBV6-5 to TRBJ2-7; no clear D gene. Trimming removed 2 bases at V and 4 bases at J, with 15 bases between. The CDR3 has 15 residues. From germline, CDR1 is MNHEY and CDR2 SVGAGI. CDR3 sequence: CASSYGPFGSYEQYF. The DNA of the CDR3 is TGTGCCAGCAGTTACGGGCCCTTTGGATCTTACGAGCAGTACTTC.

V gene TRBV2 combines with J gene TRBJ1-2; the D gene is possibly TRBD1 (6 bases). The CDR3 spans 16 residues. Germline CDR1 is SNHLY and CDR2 is FYNNEI. The V end was cut by 6 bases, the J end by 0 bases, with 17 bases between. CDR3 bases: TGTGCCAGCAGGGGGGGCAGAATTCGCTCTAACTATGGCTACACCTTC. Its protein is CASRGGRIRSNYGYTF.

The chain couples TRBV12-3 or TRBV12-4 to TRBJ1-4; no clear D gene. Trimming cost V 8 bases and J 6 bases, with 13 bases left between them. This CDR3 is built from 13 residues. In DNA, the CDR3 is TGTGCCAGCGGCCAAACCGGCCATGAAAAACTGTTTTTT. As protein: CASGQTGHEKLFF.

In this sample, this clonotype turned up many times. The junction does not match germline at one end; this may be a read error. This chain uses TRBV7-6 with TRBJ2-7; perhaps TRBD1 as D (6 bases). Germline V gene lookup returns CDR1 SGHVS and CDR2 FNYEAQ. CDR3 length: 13 amino acids. The CDR3 region has the DNA TGTGCCAGCAGTTTAGGGGGAGTATACGAGCAGTACTTC. This codes for CASSLGGVYEQYF.

The chain is built from TRBV7-6 and TRBJ2-7; TRBD2 aligns across 12 bases. The germline V gene has CDR1 SGHVS and CDR2 FNYEAQ. V was clipped by 5 bases and J by 7 bases; unmatched bases: 3. The length of the CDR3 is 13 residues. The CDR3 DNA is TGTGCCAGCAGCACAGGACTAGCGGGGGAGCAGTACTTC. It yields the protein CASSTGLAGEQYF.

The genes are TRBV10-3 and TRBJ1-1, with 9 bases aligning to TRBD1. In germline, CDR1 is ENHRY, CDR2 SYGVKD. V was pared by 7 bases and J by 3 bases, with 6 bases of the junction left unmatched. The CDR3 extends over 14 amino acids. CDR3 sequence (DNA): TGTGCCATCACCAGGACAGGGGCGGACACTGAAGCTTTCTTT. Translating gives CAITRTGADTEAFF.

The gene calls are TRBV7-2 and TRBJ2-3; D is possibly TRBD2 (6 bases). The V gene lost 6 bases and the J gene lost 8 bases, with 21 bases spanning the gap. Germline V gene data show CDR1 as SGHTA and CDR2 as FQGNSA. CDR3 length equals 15 residues. DNA for the CDR3: TGTGCCAGCAGGAGCCCGGGGGAATCGGCGTTTACGCAGTATTTT. Amino acid sequence: CASRSPGESAFTQYF.

CDR3 nucleotides: TGTGCCAGCAGTTACCCGAACCCTCGGGACAGGGGAAACTATGGCTACACCTTC. It yields the protein CASSYPNPRDRGNYGYTF. The gene calls are TRBV7-9 and TRBJ1-2, with 10 bases aligning to TRBD1. With 6 bases clipped from V and 2 bases from J, the junction kept 15 bases outside the gene matches. This CDR3 contains 18 residues. Per germline, CDR1 SEHNR and CDR2 FQNEAQ (reference sequence).

This clonotype was seen only once. A read error may account for a junction end that differs from germline. This rearrangement joins TRBV7-7 to TRBJ2-5, with TRBD2 identical over 9 bases. Germline V lookup: CDR1 SSHAT, CDR2 FNYEAQ (reference sequence). This CDR3 contains 16 residues. CDR3: CASSPGTSRGGNEQYF. DNA of the CDR3: TGTGCTAGCAGCCCGGGGACTAGCCGGGGCGGGAATGAGCAGTACTTC.

This clonotype appeared a few times. The chain has TRBV3-1 and TRBJ2-7, with a tentative D call TRBD1 (6 bases). The CDR3 runs to 16 residues. In germline, CDR1 is LGHDT, CDR2 YNNKEL (reference sequence). V lost 2 bases and J lost 1, with 15 bases in between. CDR3 DNA sequence: TGTGCCAGCAGCCAAACCGGACAGAAATTTTCCTACGAGCAGTACTTC. Protein: CASSQTGQKFSYEQYF.

The CDR3 loop reads CASSLALSTDTQYF. CDR3 nucleotides: TGTGCCAGCAGCTTAGCGCTGAGCACAGATACGCAGTATTTT. V and J are TRBV7-2 and TRBJ2-3; D gene unclear. The CDR3 is made up of 14 amino acids. The V gene lost 0 bases and the J gene lost 0 bases, with 4 bases spanning the gap. CDR1 is SGHTA and CDR2 is FQGNSA in the germline V gene. The variable domain in full, with the rest retrieved from reference TRBV7-2 and TRBJ2-3, is GAGVSQSPSNKVTEKGKDVELRCDPISGHTALYWYRQSLGQGLEFLIYFQGNSAPDKSGLPSDRFSAERTGGSVSTLTIQRTQQEDSAVYLCASSLALSTDTQYFGPGTRLTVL.

V is TRBV20-1 and J is TRBJ2-3, with D unresolved. V lost 5 bases and J 3 bases, leaving 12 bases between the germline ends. CDR3 size: 13 residues. CDR1 is DFQATT, CDR2 SNEGSKA, per germline (reference sequence). The CDR3 loop is CSAPDGHTDTQYF. The CDR3 DNA sequence: TGCAGTGCTCCGGACGGCCATACAGATACGCAGTATTTT.

Only a few counts were recorded for this clonotype. The V call is TRBV28, the J call TRBJ1-5; no definite D call. Trimming pared 7 bases from V and 7 bases from J, leaving 17 bases between. Per germline, CDR1 MDHEN and CDR2 SYDVKM. The CDR3 sequence is 14 residues long. CDR3 sequence (DNA): TGTGCCAGCACCTTATGGGGAAATGGACAGCCCCAGCATTTT. It specifies CASTLWGNGQPQHF.

The chain recombines TRBV4-1 with TRBJ2-1; D is unresolved. Germline lookup yields CDR1 MGHRA and CDR2 YSYEKL. The CDR3 extends over 12 amino acids. V lost 3 bases to trimming and J lost 6 bases, with 6 bases between them. The CDR3 DNA is TGCGCCAGCAGCCATCCAGGCAATGAGCAGTTCTTC. Protein sequence: CASSHPGNEQFF.

The rearrangement joins TRBV12-3 or TRBV12-4 to TRBJ1-2; unclear D gene. V was shortened by 5 bases and J by 2 bases, with 9 bases between the two germline ends. This CDR3 is 13 amino acids long. The CDR3 region has the DNA TGTGCCAGCAGTCTTACAAGGAACTATGGCTACACCTTC. It translates to CASSLTRNYGYTF.

This clonotype was detected a few times. V and J are TRBV4-1 and TRBJ2-3; 8 positions match TRBD2. The J segment lost 4 bases and the V segment lost 4 bases, leaving 10 bases of the junction unmatched. This CDR3 contains 16 residues. The germline gives CDR1 MGHRA, CDR2 YSYEKL. The CDR3 nucleotides read TGCGCCAGCAGCCGGCCCAGAAGCGGGGGCGCAGATACGCAGTATTTT. Protein: CASSRPRSGGADTQYF.

Concerning this clonotype: Germline is not matched at one junction end, which may reflect a read error. The chain joins TRBV20-1 to TRBJ2-1; 10 bases line up with TRBD2. The germline CDR1 and CDR2 sequences are DFQATT and SNEGSKA (reference sequence). The CDR3 consists of 14 residues. DNA of the CDR3: TGCAGTGCTGGTATAGCGGGGGGACCAGATGAGCAGGTCTTC. It is translated as CSAGIAGGPDEQVF.

This chain links TRBV6-5 with TRBJ2-7; unclear D gene. This CDR3 comprises 14 residues. Trimming took 0 bases from V and 3 from J, leaving 9 bases between them. Looked up from germline, CDR1 is MNHEY and CDR2 is SVGAGI. CDR3 sequence (DNA): TGTGCCAGCAGTTACTCGCTGCAGGTCTACGAGCAGTACTTC. Residues: CASSYSLQVYEQYF.

The chain recombines TRBV5-1 with TRBJ2-4, with 10 bases aligning to TRBD1. The CDR3 runs to 14 residues. Trimming took 2 bases from V and 7 from J; bases not matched to a gene: 3. Germline V CDR1 and CDR2: SGHRS, YFSETQ. CDR3 sequence (DNA): TGCGCCAGCAGCTTACCGGGACAGGGGAACATTCAGTACTTC. This codes for CASSLPGQGNIQYF.

This clonotype was recorded a few times. The chain uses TRBV4-1 and TRBJ2-5; TRBD1 matches at 9 bases. Germline CDR1 and CDR2: MGHRA and YSYEKL. V was pared by 4 bases and J by 5 bases, with 11 bases of the junction left unmatched. The CDR3 is 16 residues long. The DNA of the CDR3 is TGCGCCAGCAGCCTCGCGCCGGGACAGGGATCGGAGACCCAGTACTTC. Protein product: CASSLAPGQGSETQYF.

In its sample, this clonotype was seen a few times. The V call is TRBV27, the J call TRBJ2-7, with unresolved D. Trimming shortened V by 5 bases and J by 2 bases, and 10 bases separated the two germline ends. Germline-derived CDR1 and CDR2 are MNHEY and SMNVEV (reference sequence). The CDR3 extends over 13 amino acids. The CDR3 loop is CASSPRWTYEQYF. The CDR3 nucleotides read TGTGCCAGCAGTCCCCGCTGGACCTACGAGCAGTACTTC.

The chain links TRBV29-1 to TRBJ2-5; the D gene is possibly TRBD2 (6 bases). The CDR3 is 15 amino acids. The V end lost 7 bases, the J end lost 4 bases, and 22 bases lay between the germline ends. The germline CDR1 and CDR2 sequences are SQVTM and ANQGSEA. The CDR3 reads CSASRVQRGGETQYF. The CDR3 nucleotides read TGCAGCGCCTCCCGGGTCCAGAGGGGAGGAGAGACCCAGTACTTC.